This T cell receptor beta chain was documented in a study of blood T cell repertoires in COVID-19. Study information: Researchers got acute and convalescent COVID-19 samples from the United States, Italy and Spain.

Profiled with immunoSEQ multiplex PCR; TCRdb holds only in-frame clones, not every one. The sample shows around 250,000 clones, more than 70% of them seen only once. The V and J ends lost 3 bases and 6 bases respectively, with 12 bases between them. This CDR3 region has 14 residues. The germline CDR1 and CDR2 sequences are MNHEY and SMNVEV (reference sequence). This receptor was obtained from a man aged 35 to 55 with active or convalescent COVID-19. Sequencing was performed on peripheral blood. The chain uses TRBV27 and TRBJ2-1; possibly TRBD2 for D (6 bases). DNA for the CDR3: TGTGCCAGCAGTTTTGGCCGGAGGGCCAATGAGCAGTTCTTC. Translated, it gives CASSFGRRANEQFF.